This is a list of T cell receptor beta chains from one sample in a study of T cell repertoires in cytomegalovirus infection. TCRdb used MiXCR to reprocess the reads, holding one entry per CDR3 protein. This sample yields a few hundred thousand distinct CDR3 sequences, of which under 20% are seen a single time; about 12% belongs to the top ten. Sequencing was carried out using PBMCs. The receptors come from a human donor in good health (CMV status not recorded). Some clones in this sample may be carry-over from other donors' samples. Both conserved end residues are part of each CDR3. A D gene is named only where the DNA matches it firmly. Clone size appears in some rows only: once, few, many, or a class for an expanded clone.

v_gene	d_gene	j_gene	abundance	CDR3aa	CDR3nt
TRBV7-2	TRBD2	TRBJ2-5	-	CAGSVAAAGRETKYF	TGTGCCGGCAGCGTAGCCGCAGCGGGGAGGGAGACCAAGTACTTC
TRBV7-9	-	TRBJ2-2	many	CASSSTVVNTGELFF	TGTGCCAGCAGCTCGACCGTTGTGAACACCGGGGAGCTGTTTTTT
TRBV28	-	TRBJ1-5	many	CASSQSYSNQPQHF	TGTGCCAGCAGTCAAAGCTATAGCAATCAGCCCCAGCATTTT
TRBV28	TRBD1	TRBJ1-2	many	CASSIQGAGYTF	TGTGCCAGCAGTATACAGGGGGCTGGCTACACCTTC
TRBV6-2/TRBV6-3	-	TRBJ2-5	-	CASFFRETQYF	TGTGCCAGTTTTTTTAGAGAGACCCAGTACTTC
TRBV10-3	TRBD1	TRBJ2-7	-	CAIRPGTGGNYEQYF	TGTGCCATCAGACCCGGGACAGGGGGTAACTACGAGCAGTACTTC
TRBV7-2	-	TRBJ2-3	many	CASSPNGISTDTQYF	TGTGCCAGCTCCCCAAATGGGATAAGCACAGATACGCAGTATTTT
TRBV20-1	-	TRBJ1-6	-	CSARGTVVRNSPLHF	TGCAGTGCTAGGGGCACTGTAGTGCGGAATTCACCCCTCCACTTT
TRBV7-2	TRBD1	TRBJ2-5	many	CASSLGRDRPEGQYF	TGTGCCAGCAGCTTAGGCCGGGACAGGCCCGAGGGCCAGTACTTC
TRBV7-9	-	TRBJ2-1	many	CAGGRAGPNEQFF	TGTGCCGGTGGTAGGGCGGGGCCAAATGAGCAGTTCTTC
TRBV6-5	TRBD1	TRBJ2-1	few	CASRPLTGHEQFF	TGTGCCAGCAGACCCCTGACAGGGCATGAGCAGTTCTTC
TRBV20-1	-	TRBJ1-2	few	CSAEDGSMGYGYTF	TGCAGTGCCGAAGATGGTTCCATGGGCTATGGCTACACCTTC
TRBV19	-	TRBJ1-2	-	CASSMGSFTYGYTF	TGTGCCAGTAGTATGGGCAGCTTTACCTATGGCTACACCTTC
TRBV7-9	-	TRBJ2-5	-	CASSLTSNQETQYF	TGTGCCAGCAGCTTGACTAGTAACCAAGAGACCCAGTACTTC
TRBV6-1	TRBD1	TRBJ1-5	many	CASSRRDSGNQPQHF	TGTGCCAGCAGCCGCCGGGACAGCGGCAATCAGCCCCAGCATTTT
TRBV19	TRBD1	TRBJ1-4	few	CASSVQGAHEKLFF	TGTGCCAGTAGTGTACAGGGGGCACACGAAAAACTGTTTTTT
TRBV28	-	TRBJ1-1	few	CASSPTAVDTEAFF	TGTGCCAGCAGTCCCACGGCGGTCGACACTGAAGCTTTCTTT
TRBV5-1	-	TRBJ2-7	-	CASSFTGGLSYEQYF	TGCGCCAGCAGCTTTACCGGGGGACTGTCCTACGAGCAGTACTTC
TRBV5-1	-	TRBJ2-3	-	CASSLEVNSPSTDTQYF	TGCGCCAGCAGCTTGGAGGTTAACAGCCCTAGCACAGATACGCAGTATTTT
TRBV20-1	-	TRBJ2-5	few	CSANGNQETQYF	TGCAGTGCCAACGGAAACCAAGAGACCCAGTACTTC